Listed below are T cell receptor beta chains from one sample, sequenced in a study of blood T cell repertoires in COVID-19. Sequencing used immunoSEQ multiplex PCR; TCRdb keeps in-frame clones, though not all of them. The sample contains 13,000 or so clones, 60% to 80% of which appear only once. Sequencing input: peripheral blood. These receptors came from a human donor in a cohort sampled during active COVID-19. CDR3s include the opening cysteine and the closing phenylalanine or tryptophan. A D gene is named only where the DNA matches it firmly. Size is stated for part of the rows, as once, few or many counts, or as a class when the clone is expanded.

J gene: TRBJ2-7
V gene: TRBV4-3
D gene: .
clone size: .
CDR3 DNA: TGCGCCAGCAGCCAAGATCCGTACGGCTCCTACGAGCAGTACTTC
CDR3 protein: CASSQDPYGSYEQYF

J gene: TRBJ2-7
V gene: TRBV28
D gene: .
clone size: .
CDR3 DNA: TGTGCCAGCAGTTTAAATATCTACTACGAGCAGTACTTC
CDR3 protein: CASSLNIYYEQYF

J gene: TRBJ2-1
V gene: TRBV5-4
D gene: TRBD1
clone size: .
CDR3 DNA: TGTGCCAGCAGCGCTCCGGGACAGGGGGTCAATGAGCAGTTCTTC
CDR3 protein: CASSAPGQGVNEQFF

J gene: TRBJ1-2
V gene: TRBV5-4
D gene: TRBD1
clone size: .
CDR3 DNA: TGTGCCAGCAGCCCGGGGGCGGTGCAGGGGGCCCTTGGCTACACCTTC
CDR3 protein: CASSPGAVQGALGYTF

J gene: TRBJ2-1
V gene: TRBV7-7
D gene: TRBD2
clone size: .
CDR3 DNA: TGTGCCAGCACCCTTAGCGGGGGGACCTACAATGAGCAGTTCTTC
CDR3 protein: CASTLSGGTYNEQFF

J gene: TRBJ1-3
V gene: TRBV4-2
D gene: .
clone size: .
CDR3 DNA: TGTGCCAGCAGCCAAACCGCAAGATCGGGGGCTGGAAACACCATATATTTT
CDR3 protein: CASSQTARSGAGNTIYF

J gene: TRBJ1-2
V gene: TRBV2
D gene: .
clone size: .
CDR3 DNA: TGTGCCAGCAGTGGTCAACACAGAAACTATGGCTACACCTTC
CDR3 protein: CASSGQHRNYGYTF

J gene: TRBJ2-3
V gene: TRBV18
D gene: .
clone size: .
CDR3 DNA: TGTGCCAGCTCCCCGGGCCACGGACAGTCTAGCACAGATACGCAGTATTTT
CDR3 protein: CASSPGHGQSSTDTQYF

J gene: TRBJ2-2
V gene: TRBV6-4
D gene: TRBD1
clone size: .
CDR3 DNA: TGTGCCAGCAGTAGCCACGGGACAGGGGGCAATTCCGGGGAGCTGTTTTTT
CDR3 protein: CASSSHGTGGNSGELFF

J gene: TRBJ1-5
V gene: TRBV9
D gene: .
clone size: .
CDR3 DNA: TGTGCCAGCAGCGTTGGCGGAGCTAACAATCAGCCCCAGCATTTT
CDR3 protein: CASSVGGANNQPQHF

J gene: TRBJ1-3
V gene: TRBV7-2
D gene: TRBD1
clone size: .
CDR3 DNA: TGTGCCAGCAGCTTAGCCCAGGGGGCTGGGGACACCATATATTTT
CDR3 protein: CASSLAQGAGDTIYF

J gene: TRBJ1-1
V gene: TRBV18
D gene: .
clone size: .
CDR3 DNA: TGTGCCAGCTCAACGGGAGGGCGCACTGAAGCTTTCTTT
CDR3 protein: CASSTGGRTEAFF

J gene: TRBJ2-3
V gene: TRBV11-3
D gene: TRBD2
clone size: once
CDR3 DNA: TGTGCCAGCAGCTCCCCGACTAGCGGGGGCACAGATACGCAGTATTTT
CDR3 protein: CASSSPTSGGTDTQYF

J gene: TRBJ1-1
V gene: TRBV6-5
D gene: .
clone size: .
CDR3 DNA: TGTGCCAGCAGTCTAACCGGGAACACTGAAGCTTTCTTT
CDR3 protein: CASSLTGNTEAFF

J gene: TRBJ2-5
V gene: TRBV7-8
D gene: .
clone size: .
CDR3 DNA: TGTGCCAGCAGCTTAGAGGGGTTGGCCCAAGAGACCCAGTACTTC
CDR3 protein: CASSLEGLAQETQYF

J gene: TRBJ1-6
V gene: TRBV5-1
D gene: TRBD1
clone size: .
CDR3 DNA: TGCGCCAGCAGTCTGAGTGGGACAGGGTATTCACCCCTCCACTTT
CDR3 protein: CASSLSGTGYSPLHF

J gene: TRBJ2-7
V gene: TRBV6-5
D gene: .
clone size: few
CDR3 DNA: TGTGCCAGCAGTTCGCCGACAGGGAGGTGGGGCGAGCAGTACTTC
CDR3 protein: CASSSPTGRWGEQYF

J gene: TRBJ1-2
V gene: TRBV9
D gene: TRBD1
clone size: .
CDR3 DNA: TGTGCCAGCAGCCCAGGGACAGGCCCTTATGGCTACACCTTC
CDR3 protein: CASSPGTGPYGYTF

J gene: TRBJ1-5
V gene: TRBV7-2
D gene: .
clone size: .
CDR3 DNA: TGTGCCAGCAGCTCGCGGTACAATCAGCCCCAGCATTTT
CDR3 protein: CASSSRYNQPQHF

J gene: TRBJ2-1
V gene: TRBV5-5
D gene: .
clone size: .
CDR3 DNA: TGTGCCAGCAGCTTCTACGACATCTACAATGAGCAGTTCTTC
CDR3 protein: CASSFYDIYNEQFF

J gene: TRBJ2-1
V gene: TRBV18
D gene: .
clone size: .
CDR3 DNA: TGTGCCAGCTCATCTGCCCAGCGGAACAATGAGCAGTTCTTC
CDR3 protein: CASSSAQRNNEQFF

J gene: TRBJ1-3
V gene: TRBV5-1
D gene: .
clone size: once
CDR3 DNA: TGCGCCAGCAGCTGGGCAGAAAGCTCTGGAAACACCATATATTTT
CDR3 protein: CASSWAESSGNTIYF

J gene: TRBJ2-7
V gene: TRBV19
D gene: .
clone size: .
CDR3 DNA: TGTGCCAGTTCGCCCGGACAGCACTACGAGCAGTACTTC
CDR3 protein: CASSPGQHYEQYF

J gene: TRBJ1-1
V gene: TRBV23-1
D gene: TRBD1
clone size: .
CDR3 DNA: TGCGCCAGCTCCCCATCTGCGACAGGGGCAATGAACACTGAAGCTTTCTTT
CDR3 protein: CASSPSATGAMNTEAFF

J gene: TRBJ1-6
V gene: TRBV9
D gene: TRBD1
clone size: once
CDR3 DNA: TGTGCCAGCAGCTCCCGGGACAGCAATTCACCCCTCCACTTT
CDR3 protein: CASSSRDSNSPLHF

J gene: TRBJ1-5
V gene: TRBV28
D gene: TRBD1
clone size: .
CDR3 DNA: TGTGCCAGCAGCAGGGACAGCTATAGCAATCAGCCCCAGCATTTT
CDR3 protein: CASSRDSYSNQPQHF

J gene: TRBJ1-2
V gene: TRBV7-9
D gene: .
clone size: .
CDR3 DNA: TGTGCCAGCAGCCCCGTGAGCTATGGCTACACCTTC
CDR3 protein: CASSPVSYGYTF

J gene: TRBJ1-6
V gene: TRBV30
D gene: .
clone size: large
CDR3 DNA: TGTGCCTGGAGTGTTGGAGGCCCCTCCAATTCACCCCTCCACTTT
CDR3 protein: CAWSVGGPSNSPLHF

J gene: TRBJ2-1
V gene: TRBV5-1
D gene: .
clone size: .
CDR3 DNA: TGCGCCAGCAGCTGGACAGAGAGCTCCTACAATGAGCAGTTCTTC
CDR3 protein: CASSWTESSYNEQFF

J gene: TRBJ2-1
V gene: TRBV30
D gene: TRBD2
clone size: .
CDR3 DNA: TGTGCCTGGAGTTCCGGGTCCCAGGGAGGGAATGAGCAGTTCTTC
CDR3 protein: CAWSSGSQGGNEQFF

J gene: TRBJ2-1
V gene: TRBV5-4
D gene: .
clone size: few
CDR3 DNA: TGTGCCAGCAGCCTCCCTCACAATGAGCAGTTCTTC
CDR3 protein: CASSLPHNEQFF

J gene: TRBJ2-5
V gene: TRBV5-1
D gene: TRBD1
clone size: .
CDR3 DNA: TGCGCCAGCAGCTTGAACCCAGGACAGGGGGAAGAGACCCAGTACTTC
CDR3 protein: CASSLNPGQGEETQYF

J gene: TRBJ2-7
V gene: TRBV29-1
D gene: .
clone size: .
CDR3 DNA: TGCAGCATTACAGGCAGCTCCTACGAGCAGTACTTC
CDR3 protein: CSITGSSYEQYF

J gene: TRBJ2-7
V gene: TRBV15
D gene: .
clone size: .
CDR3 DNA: TGTGCCACCAGCAGAGAGGGCGGGCCTTCCTACGAGCAGTACTTC
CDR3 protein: CATSREGGPSYEQYF

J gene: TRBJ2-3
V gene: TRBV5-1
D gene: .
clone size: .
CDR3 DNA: TGCGCCAGCAGCTTGGATCCCGGAGTTACGCAGTATTTT
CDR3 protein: CASSLDPGVTQYF

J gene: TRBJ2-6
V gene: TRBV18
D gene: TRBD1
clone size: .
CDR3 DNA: TGTGCCAGTACACGACAGGGACCCATCTCTGGGGCCAACGTCCTGACTTTC
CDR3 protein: CASTRQGPISGANVLTF

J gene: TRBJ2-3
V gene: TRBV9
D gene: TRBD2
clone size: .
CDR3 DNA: TGTGCCAGCAGCGTAGCTCGGGGGGGCACAGATACGCAGTATTTT
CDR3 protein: CASSVARGGTDTQYF

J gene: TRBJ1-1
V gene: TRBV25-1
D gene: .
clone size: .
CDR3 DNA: TGCGCCAGCAGCTTTCCGGGGGTGGTACACACTGAAGCTTTCTTT
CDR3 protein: CASSFPGVVHTEAFF

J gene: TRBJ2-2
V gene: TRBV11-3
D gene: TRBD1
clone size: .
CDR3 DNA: TGTGCCAGCAGCTTAGGGGGACAGGTCACCGGGGAGCTGTTTTTT
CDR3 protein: CASSLGGQVTGELFF

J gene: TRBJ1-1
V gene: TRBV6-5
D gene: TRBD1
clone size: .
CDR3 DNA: TGTGCCAGCAGTCGGCAAGGGGGCCGGAGCACTGAAGCTTTCTTT
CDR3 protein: CASSRQGGRSTEAFF

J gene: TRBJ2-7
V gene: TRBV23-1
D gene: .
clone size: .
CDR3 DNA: TGCGCCAGCAGTCGAAATTTCCAGGTCGGCGGGAACTTC
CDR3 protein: CASSRNFQVGGNF

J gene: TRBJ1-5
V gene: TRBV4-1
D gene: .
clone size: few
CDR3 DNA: TGCGCCAGCAGCCCCATCGACGGGAATCAGCCCCAGCATTTT
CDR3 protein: CASSPIDGNQPQHF

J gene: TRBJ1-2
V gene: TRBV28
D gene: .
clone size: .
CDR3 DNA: TGTGCCAGCACTCCCCAGGACAGCGACTATGGCTACACCTTC
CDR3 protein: CASTPQDSDYGYTF